A single sample is the source of the 18 T cell receptor beta chains below, sequenced in a study of T cells in Graves' hyperthyroidism and ophthalmopathy. RNA transcripts served as the template for amplifying TCR beta CDR3 regions. First-round RT-PCR of the TCR CDR3 relied on the HTBI primer set. One entry per CDR3 protein, called by TCRdb with MiXCR from the multiplex PCR reads. The sample has hundreds of thousands of distinct CDR3 sequences; about 13% are singletons. The sample consisted of blood. All receptors derive from a young woman with Graves' hyperthyroidism.

This clonotype was detected only a few times. Just one base apart from a much larger clone, this may be a read error. The CDR3 end shows no conserved phenylalanine or tryptophan, and so a read error is likely. V gene TRBV28 combines with J gene TRBJ2-3; D not certain. The germline V and J ends were trimmed by 3 bases and 2 bases, with 6 bases remaining between them. The CDR3 contains 13 residues. Germline V gene sequence: CDR1 MDHEN, CDR2 SYDVKM. The CDR3 here is CASSFRLTDTQYL. The CDR3 DNA is TGTGCCAGCAGTTTCCGACTCACAGATACGCAGTATCTT.

This chain links TRBV7-9 with TRBJ2-3; D uncertain. The CDR3 covers 13 residues. The germline V gene encodes CDR1 SEHNR and CDR2 FQNEAQ (reference sequence). The V end lost 1 base, the J end lost 4 bases, and 6 bases lay between the germline ends. The CDR3 is CASSLVFPDTQYF. The DNA of the CDR3 is TGTGCCAGCAGCTTAGTGTTCCCAGATACGCAGTATTTT.

The V call is TRBV6-5, the J call TRBJ1-2, with D possibly being TRBD1 (5 bases). The V gene lost 4 bases and the J gene lost 2 bases, with 14 bases spanning the gap. Per the germline V gene, CDR1 is MNHEY and CDR2 is SVGAGI. This CDR3 region has 15 residues. In DNA, the CDR3 is TGTGCCAGCAGTTTAAAGGGGTCTCTAAACTATGGCTACACCTTC. This codes for CASSLKGSLNYGYTF.

Only a few counts were recorded for this clonotype. A read error is likely, as this CDR3 ends without the conserved phenylalanine or tryptophan. The chain couples TRBV20-1 to TRBJ1-2; 9 bases map to TRBD1. Germline CDR1 DFQATT, CDR2 SNEGSKA (reference sequence). J was trimmed by 1 base and V by 6 bases; bases with no gene match: 9. The CDR3 length is 15 residues. This chain's CDR3 is CSAKTGGTFNYGYTL. Written as DNA, the CDR3 is TGCAGTGCAAAAACAGGGGGCACCTTTAACTATGGCTACACCCTC.

Concerning this clonotype: A much larger clonotype is one base distant, so this may be a read error. The missing conserved phenylalanine or tryptophan at the end of this CDR3 makes a read error likely. V gene TRBV5-1 combines with J gene TRBJ2-3, with 7 bases matching TRBD2. Germline V gene sequence: CDR1 SGHRS, CDR2 YFSETQ. There are 15 residues in the CDR3. V dropped 3 bases and J dropped 2; count of bases not matched to a gene: 6. The CDR3 sequence is CASSSTSLNTDTQYL. CDR3 DNA: TGCGCCAGCAGCTCGACTAGCCTAAACACAGATACGCAGTATCTT.

This clonotype was seen repeatedly, ten times or more. The chain combines TRBV12-3 or TRBV12-4 with TRBJ2-7, with D perhaps TRBD1 or TRBD2 (5 bases each). Trimming left V 3 bases short and J 3 bases short, with 9 bases between. CDR3 length: 13 amino acids. The CDR3 here is CASSFGARYEQYF. The DNA of the CDR3 is TGTGCCAGCAGTTTCGGGGCTCGCTACGAGCAGTACTTC.

Note on this clonotype: A much larger clone differs from this one at a single base, so this may be a read error. The rearrangement joins TRBV2 to TRBJ2-5, with TRBD1 matching over 9 bases. This CDR3 has 15 amino acids. Germline V gives CDR1 SNHLY, CDR2 FYNNEI. In DNA form, the CDR3 reads TGTGTCAGCAGGGTTAACAGGGGGCTATCGGAGACCCAGTACTTC. Translated: CVSRVNRGLSETQYF.

This clonotype was counted at least ten times. The chain combines TRBV7-9 with TRBJ2-5; either TRBD1 or TRBD2 may fit D (5 bases each). Trimming shortened V by 0 bases and J by 3 bases, and 11 bases separated the two germline ends. Germline V CDR1 and CDR2: SEHNR, FQNEAQ (reference sequence). The CDR3 extends over 15 amino acids. CDR3 in amino acids: CASSLAGDPKETQYF. In DNA, the CDR3 is TGTGCCAGCAGCTTAGCGGGGGACCCAAAAGAGACCCAGTACTTC.

The J gene is TRBJ1-5, the V gene TRBV10-2; D is undetermined. Trimming cost V 2 bases and J 5 bases, with 10 bases left between them. The CDR3 extends over 14 amino acids. The V gene's germline CDR1 is WSHSY and CDR2 SAAADI. The CDR3 spells CASSEGRGDQPQHF. CDR3 bases: TGCGCCAGCAGTGAGGGTAGAGGAGATCAGCCCCAGCATTTT.

Many counts were recorded for this clonotype. This chain uses TRBV30 with TRBJ1-4, with D maybe TRBD1 (6 bases). Per the germline V gene, CDR1 is GTSNPN and CDR2 is SVGIG (reference sequence). The V end lost 7 bases, the J end lost 6 bases, and 15 bases lay between the germline ends. The CDR3 consists of 13 residues. In DNA, the CDR3 is TGTGCCTCCTCCCGGGGGCCGGATGAAAAACTGTTTTTT. The encoded protein is CASSRGPDEKLFF.

The gene calls are TRBV5-4 and TRBJ1-5, with TRBD1 as a possible D gene (6 bases). The CDR3 is 14 residues long. V lost 1 base and J 6 bases, leaving 11 bases between the germline ends. Germline V gives CDR1 SGHNT, CDR2 YYREEE (reference sequence). CDR3 amino acids: CASSLPGEGQPQHF. For the CDR3, the DNA is TGTGCCAGCAGCTTGCCAGGGGAGGGTCAGCCCCAGCATTTT.

The table lists this clonotype with many counts. This chain uses TRBV7-3 with TRBJ2-2, with D hard to call. The germline V gene has CDR1 SGHTA and CDR2 FQGTGA. Trimming stripped 5 bases from V and 5 bases from J, with 18 bases between. This CDR3 is built from 16 residues. Written as DNA, the CDR3 is TGTGCCAGCAGCGCTGGCGGAGTGGGCTTGACCGGGGAGCTGTTTTTT. Its translation is CASSAGGVGLTGELFF.

The sample holds many counts of this clonotype. The J gene is TRBJ2-3, the V gene TRBV20-1; D may be TRBD1 (6 bases). Germline-derived CDR1 and CDR2 are DFQATT and SNEGSKA (reference sequence). The CDR3 contains 16 residues. V dropped 2 bases and J dropped 1 base, with 16 bases sitting between them. The CDR3 protein is CSARTYPAGGTDTQYF. The CDR3 DNA reads as TGCAGTGCTAGAACGTATCCGGCAGGGGGCACAGATACGCAGTATTTT.

This clonotype came up many times. The genes are TRBV2 and TRBJ2-7, with 7 nucleotides matching TRBD2. The CDR3 is 15 amino acids. Germline V gene sequence: CDR1 SNHLY, CDR2 FYNNEI. V trimming: 8 bases; J trimming: 3 bases; junction bases outside the gene matches: 13. CDR3 sequence (DNA): TGTGCCAGCCAGGGTGGCCTAGCGGAGGGCTACGAGCAGTACTTC. Translation: CASQGGLAEGYEQYF.

The chain joins TRBV14 to TRBJ2-7, with D possibly TRBD1 on 5 matching bases. V lost 5 bases and J lost 6, with 11 bases in between. Per germline, CDR1 SGHDN and CDR2 FVKESK. The CDR3 is 12 residues long. DNA for the CDR3: TGTGCCAGCAGCTGGGGCGGTGTCGAGCAGTACTTC. Protein sequence: CASSWGGVEQYF.

The chain links TRBV18 to TRBJ2-1; 10 positions match TRBD1. Per the germline V gene, CDR1 is KGHSH and CDR2 is LQKENI. The V gene end was trimmed by 3 bases and the J gene end by 1 base; junction bases not matched to a gene: 6. The length of the CDR3 is 17 residues. The DNA for the CDR3 is TGTGCCAGCTCACCCGCGGACAGGGGGGGGTCCTACAATGAGCAGTTCTTC. Translating it yields CASSPADRGGSYNEQFF.

Details on this clonotype: The junction shows a germline mismatch at one end, possibly a read error. This chain uses TRBV5-4 with TRBJ1-2; D is unclear. Looked up from germline, CDR1 is SGHNT and CDR2 is YYREEE (reference sequence). The CDR3 consists of 14 residues. The CDR3 sequence: CSSSLEVPNYGYTF. The CDR3, as DNA: TGTTCCAGCAGCTTAGAAGTGCCCAACTATGGCTACACCTTC.

This chain uses TRBV4-1 with TRBJ1-2; D not resolved. Germline loops: CDR1 MGHRA, CDR2 YSYEKL. Trimming removed 1 base from V and 6 bases from J, with 21 bases in between. The CDR3 is made up of 17 amino acids. CDR3 DNA sequence: TGCGCCAGCAGCCAAGGGGTGGTAAGAAGGCGGTTCGATGGCTACACCTTC. Protein sequence: CASSQGVVRRRFDGYTF.